These 21 T cell receptor beta chains came from one sample sequenced in a study of cytomegalovirus exposure and HLA in healthy donors. 13 Jbeta primers and 60 Vbeta primers were used for the PCR. Generated by immunoSEQ multiplex PCR, the TCRdb table keeps only in-frame clones and is missing some. The sample lists some 150,000 clones, 64% seen once, with 3% in the top ten. The specimen sequenced was PBMCs. The source of these receptors is a woman aged 30 to 39 in good health and CMV-seropositive.

The chain couples TRBV16 to TRBJ1-3, with 8 bases lining up with TRBD1. Germline loops: CDR1 KGHSY, CDR2 FQNENV. Trimming cost V 3 bases and J 4 bases; bases outside gene matches: 5. The CDR3 extends over 15 amino acids. Here the CDR3 DNA reads TGTGCCAGCAGCCAGACAGGGGCTGACGGAAACACCATATATTTT. This gives the protein CASSQTGADGNTIYF. Supplemented by reference TRBV16 and TRBJ1-3, the full variable domain reads GEEVAQTPKHLVRGEGQKAKLYCAPIKGHSYVFWYQQVLKNEFKFLISFQNENVFDETGMPKERFSAKCLPNSPCSLEIQATKLEDSAVYFCASSQTGADGNTIYFGEGSWLTVV.

This clone was recorded once. This rearrangement joins TRBV30 to TRBJ2-1; 7 bases fit TRBD2. CDR3 size: 12 residues. V trimming: 2 bases; J trimming: 15 bases; junction bases outside the gene matches: 10. Germline V lookup: CDR1 GTSNPN, CDR2 SVGIG (reference sequence). Here the CDR3 reads CAWSPSGGRRFF. CDR3 coding DNA: TGTGCCTGGAGTCCGTCGGGGGGTCGGCGGTTCTTC.

The rearrangement joins TRBV28 to TRBJ2-7; D unclear. The V end was cut by 5 bases, the J end by 2 bases, with 10 bases between. The germline CDR1 and CDR2 sequences are MDHEN and SYDVKM. The CDR3 contains 13 residues. The CDR3 reads CASSPREAYEQYF. The DNA of the CDR3 is TGTGCCAGCAGTCCCCGCGAGGCCTACGAGCAGTACTTC. The variable domain in full, with the rest retrieved from reference TRBV28 and TRBJ2-7, is DVKVTQSSRYLVKRTGEKVFLECVQDMDHENMFWYRQDPGLGLRLIYFSYDVKMKEKGDIPEGYSVSREKKERFSLILESASTNQTSMYLCASSPREAYEQYFGPGTRLTVT.

The CDR3 DNA sequence: TGTGCCAGCAGCGGACTAGCGGCCACAGATACGCAGTATTTT. This translates into CASSGLAATDTQYF. The rearrangement joins TRBV2 to TRBJ2-3, with 10 nucleotides matching TRBD2. CDR3 size: 14 residues. The germline gives CDR1 SNHLY, CDR2 FYNNEI. With 6 bases clipped from V and 2 bases from J, the junction kept 2 bases outside the gene matches.

The gene calls are TRBV29-1 and TRBJ2-1, with TRBD1 as a possible D gene (6 bases). The ends were cut back, 4 bases at V and 4 bases at J, with 14 bases in the middle. This CDR3 comprises 14 residues. The V gene's germline CDR1 is SQVTM and CDR2 ANQGSEA. The DNA for the CDR3 is TGCAGCGTTGGGTACGGACAGAATTACAATGAGCAGTTCTTC. It yields the protein CSVGYGQNYNEQFF.

The chain couples TRBV27 to TRBJ2-5; 15 bases fit TRBD2. V was pared by 6 bases and J by 2 bases, with 4 bases of the junction left unmatched. The CDR3 totals 16 residues. Germline CDR1 is MNHEY and CDR2 is SMNVEV (reference sequence). As DNA, the CDR3 is TGTGCCAGCAGACCTGGGACTAGCGGGGGGCAAGAGACCCAGTACTTC. It specifies CASRPGTSGGQETQYF.

The chain couples TRBV2 to TRBJ2-2; D is unclear. The CDR3 sequence is 13 residues long. Germline V gene data show CDR1 as SNHLY and CDR2 as FYNNEI. Trimming took off 4 bases at V and 7 bases at J, with 10 bases between the two ends. The CDR3 DNA follows: TGTGCCAGCAGTGCTTCAGGAAACGGGGAGCTGTTTTTT. Amino acid sequence: CASSASGNGELFF.

This chain links TRBV29-1 with TRBJ1-2, with 7 positions matching TRBD1. The trim removed 7 bases at V and 2 bases at J, leaving 7 bases unmatched. Germline-derived CDR1 and CDR2 are SQVTM and ANQGSEA. The CDR3 is 13 amino acids. CDR3 in amino acids: CSGGTDSNYGYTF. Here the CDR3 DNA reads TGCAGCGGGGGGACAGATTCAAACTATGGCTACACCTTC. The whole variable domain, remainder taken from reference TRBV29-1 and TRBJ1-2, is SAVISQKPSRDICQRGTSLTIQCQVDSQVTMMFWYRQQPGQSLTLIATANQGSEATYESGFVIDKFPISRPNLTFSTLTVSNMSPEDSSIYLCSGGTDSNYGYTFGSGTRLTVV.

The genes are TRBV6-5 and TRBJ2-5; 8 bases map to TRBD1. Germline V lookup: CDR1 MNHEY, CDR2 SVGAGI. CDR3 length equals 15 residues. Trimming cost V 4 bases and J 5 bases; bases outside gene matches: 9. CDR3 in amino acids: CASSWGRNRGETQYF. Here the CDR3 DNA reads TGTGCCAGCAGTTGGGGTCGGAACAGGGGGGAGACCCAGTACTTC.

V and J are TRBV10-3 and TRBJ2-7, with D possibly being TRBD2 (7 bases). The CDR3 runs 14 residues. The V gene's germline CDR1 is ENHRY and CDR2 SYGVKD. Trimming removed 5 bases from V and 2 bases from J, with 13 bases in between. CDR3 coding DNA: TGTGCCATCAGTACTACAGGGACTACCTACGAGCAGTACTTC. This encodes CAISTTGTTYEQYF.

This clone was counted once. This rearrangement joins TRBV13 to TRBJ2-7, with TRBD2 as a possible D gene (6 bases). The CDR3 length is 14 residues. Trimming removed 5 bases at V and 3 bases at J, with 14 bases between. CDR1 PRHDT and CDR2 FYEKMQ come from the germline V gene (reference sequence). In nucleotides, the CDR3 is TGTGCCAGCAGCGACCCTAGCGCCGGCTACGAGCAGTACTTC. This encodes CASSDPSAGYEQYF.

This chain connects TRBV5-4 to TRBJ2-1; weak D call: TRBD1 (6 bases). The V and J ends lost 0 bases and 6 bases respectively, with 13 bases between them. The CDR3 totals 15 residues. CDR1 and CDR2 from the germline V gene are SGHNT and YYREEE (reference sequence). CDR3 bases: TGTGCCAGCAGCTTGGTCCCCGGACAGCGCAATGAGCAGTTCTTC. Amino acid sequence: CASSLVPGQRNEQFF.

This clone was seen more than once but under ten times. V is TRBV5-4 and J is TRBJ2-5, with D possibly matching TRBD1 (5 bases). Germline CDR1 and CDR2: SGHNT and YYREEE (reference sequence). Between the trimmed V and J ends, which lost 2 bases and 1 base, there was a span of 6 bases. The CDR3 covers 13 residues. The CDR3 sequence is CASSLQAQETQYF. The CDR3 nucleotides are TGTGCCAGCAGCTTACAGGCCCAAGAGACCCAGTACTTC.

The chain recombines TRBV4-2 with TRBJ2-5, with 11 nucleotides matching TRBD2. The DNA matches TRBJ2-7 better at its end, which makes the J call doubtful. The CDR3 has 15 amino acids. Germline loops: CDR1 LGHNA, CDR2 YNFKEQ. This CDR3 is CASSQFLAGGYEQYF. The CDR3 bases are TGTGCCAGCAGCCAGTTCCTAGCGGGAGGTTACGAGCAGTACTTC.

The chain links TRBV7-8 to TRBJ1-1; 7 bases line up with TRBD1. V shed 4 bases and J 1 base; nucleotides not matched to a gene: 0. Germline CDR1 is SGHVS and CDR2 is FQNEAQ. The CDR3 spans 13 residues. DNA for the CDR3: TGTGCCAGCAGCTACAGGGGGAACACTGAAGCTTTCTTT. Protein: CASSYRGNTEAFF. The whole variable domain, remainder taken from reference TRBV7-8 and TRBJ1-1, is GAGVSQSPRYKVAKRGQDVALRCDPISGHVSLFWYQQALGQGPEFLTYFQNEAQLDKSGLPSDRFFAERPEGSVSTLKIQRTQQEDSAVYLCASSYRGNTEAFFGQGTRLTVV.

This clone is a singleton in its sample. The V call is TRBV7-8, the J call TRBJ1-4, with unresolved D. The CDR3 runs 15 residues. Trimming cost V 2 bases and J 1 base, with 8 bases left between them. Germline CDR1 reads SGHVS; CDR2 reads FQNEAQ. CDR3 sequence (DNA): TGTGCCAGCAGCTTAAGTGGCAGAACTAATGAAAAACTGTTTTTT. Protein: CASSLSGRTNEKLFF.

This clone was seen more than once but under ten times. V usage is TRBV11-2 and J usage is TRBJ2-7, with 7 bases aligning to TRBD1. The germline V gene has CDR1 SGHAT and CDR2 FQNNGV. This CDR3 is 13 amino acids long. Trimming at V came to 2 bases and at J to 4 bases, leaving 2 bases not matched to a gene. As DNA, the CDR3 is TGTGCCAGCAGCTTAAAGGGGGCGTACGAGCAGTACTTC. Protein sequence: CASSLKGAYEQYF.

The genes are TRBV5-1 and TRBJ2-3; 13 bases fit TRBD2. The CDR3 has 16 residues. The junction had 6 bases not matched to a gene; V was cut back by 4 bases and J by 4 bases. Germline assignment: CDR1 SGHRS and CDR2 YFSETQ. CDR3 region: CASSPITSGRADTQYF. The CDR3 DNA is TGCGCCAGCAGCCCGATCACTAGCGGGAGGGCAGATACGCAGTATTTT.

The V call is TRBV27, the J call TRBJ2-2, with D tentatively TRBD2 (5 bases). The CDR3 spans 15 residues. V was shortened by 8 bases and J by 3 bases, with 16 bases between the two germline ends. The germline CDR1 and CDR2 sequences are MNHEY and SMNVEV (reference sequence). Written as DNA, the CDR3 is TGTGCCAGCCGACTAAGCAGTTCCTACACCGGGGAGCTGTTTTTT. Encoded protein: CASRLSSSYTGELFF.

J is TRBJ2-3 and V is TRBV29-1, with TRBD1 as a possible D gene (6 bases). The germline V gene has CDR1 SQVTM and CDR2 ANQGSEA. The CDR3 covers 15 residues. Trimming stripped 7 bases from V and 2 bases from J, with 19 bases between. This chain's CDR3 is CSAYGGQRNTDTQYF. DNA of the CDR3: TGCAGCGCATATGGGGGCCAACGAAACACAGATACGCAGTATTTT.

The genes are TRBV19 and TRBJ2-1; a weak D match, TRBD2 (5 bases). The CDR3 is made up of 16 amino acids. The germline V and J ends were trimmed by 4 bases and 6 bases, with 19 bases remaining between them. CDR1 and CDR2 (germline): LNHDA, SQIVND (reference sequence). The CDR3 loop is CASSNPGTPGINEQFF. In DNA form, the CDR3 reads TGTGCCAGTAGTAACCCGGGAACGCCGGGCATCAATGAGCAGTTCTTC.